This TCR beta chain came from a study of CD8+CD57+ T cells in acquired aplastic anemia. The CDR3 sequence is 19 residues long. V lost 6 bases and J lost 0; bases outside the gene matches: 11. Germline values: CDR1 SGHRS, CDR2 YFSETQ. Profiling of TCR beta VDJ combinations and CDR3 sequences used genomic DNA as template. TCRdb re-derived calls from the reads in MiXCR, one entry per CDR3 protein. The table has some 190,000 distinct CDR3 sequences, about 47% seen once. The V and J genes are TRBV5-1 and TRBJ2-3; 15 bases line up with TRBD2. This sequence was found in a human donor in good health. Sequenced input: sorted CD4+, CD8+, or CD8+CD57+ T cells (not recorded which) from PBMCs. DNA for the CDR3: TGCGCCAGCAACCCTGGACTAGCGGGAGGGAGTCCTAGCACAGATACGCAGTATTTT. This gives the protein CASNPGLAGGSPSTDTQYF.